This entry describes one T cell receptor (beta chain). Its antigen is not identified. The entry originates in a study of blood T cells in healthy people across ages. The authors ran a second PCR of roughly 6 to 12 cycles using a sample-barcoded 5' primer and a J-beta primer mix. Each CDR3 protein is one row after TCRdb ran MiXCR on the 5' RACE reads. The profile shows about 780,000 distinct CDR3 sequences, less than 60% of them singletons. Per germline, CDR1 GTSNPN and CDR2 SVGIG (reference sequence). The CDR3 consists of 15 residues. Whole-study results and caveats: Higher diversity, along with more naive CD4+ cells, distinguished long-lived donors from aged donors. Roughly linear declines in TCR beta diversity per million T cells occurred with age.

Sequenced: blood. This chain joins TRBV30 and TRBJ2-4, with D possibly matching TRBD1 (7 bases). The end of the DNA fits TRBJ2-7 better, so the J call may be wrong. This TCR was sampled from a man at least 80 years old in good health. This chain's CDR3 is CAWSVLTGEAGEQYF. CDR3 nucleotide sequence: TGTGCCTGGAGTGTCCTCACAGGGGAGGCGGGCGAGCAGTACTTC.